A selection of T cell receptor beta chains follows, all from one sample in a study of technical replicates of blood from a few donors. Sequencing used immunoSEQ multiplex PCR; TCRdb keeps in-frame clones, though not all of them. The table includes approximately 15,000 clones, more than 75% detected once. Material: PBMCs. These receptor sequences come from a human donor in good health. CDR3s include the opening cysteine and the closing phenylalanine or tryptophan. A D gene is named only where the DNA matches it firmly. Expanded clones are given a class, and other clones once, few, many or no size at all.

clone_size d_call j_call v_call cdr3_nt cdr3_aa
. TRBD1 TRBJ2-2 TRBV19 TGTGCCAGTAGCCGGGACAGGGGGTTGAACACCGGGGAGCTGTTTTTT CASSRDRGLNTGELFF
. . TRBJ2-7 TRBV28 TGTGCCAGCAGTTCGACAGTCCCTGAGCAGTACTTC CASSSTVPEQYF
once TRBD1 TRBJ2-5 TRBV5-1 TGCGCCAGCAGCTTCCGGGACAGCCGAAACCAAGAGACCCAGTACTTC CASSFRDSRNQETQYF
. . TRBJ1-1 TRBV21-1 TGTGCCAGCAGGTACAGGGGGCGAGGCACTGAAGCTTTCTTT CASRYRGRGTEAFF
. TRBD2 TRBJ2-5 TRBV7-9 TGTGCCAGCAGCCCTGGACTAGCGGGAGGTGGGGACCAAGAGACCCAGTACTTC CASSPGLAGGGDQETQYF
once TRBD2 TRBJ2-1 TRBV11-3 TGTGCCAGCAGCTTAGAGCAGTCCGGGACCGGGGGGTGGAATGAGCAGTTCTTC CASSLEQSGTGGWNEQFF
. TRBD2 TRBJ2-3 TRBV28 TGTGCCAGCATAATAGCGGGAGGAGTGAAAGATACGCAGTATTTT CASIIAGGVKDTQYF
. TRBD2 TRBJ2-7 TRBV7-3 TGTGCCAGCAGCTTATTCGGGGGGAGGGGCGTCGAGCAGTACTTC CASSLFGGRGVEQYF
. TRBD1 TRBJ2-3 TRBV30 TGTGCCTGGGGACAGGGGACGACAGATACGCAGTATTTT CAWGQGTTDTQYF
. . TRBJ1-5 TRBV6-1 TGTGCCAGCAGTGAGGACAGTGAAAATCAGCCCCAGCATTTT CASSEDSENQPQHF
. TRBD1 TRBJ1-6 TRBV5-1 TGCGCCAGCAGCCGGTCCGGGACAGGGAGCGGGGTCCTCCACTTT CASSRSGTGSGVLHF
. TRBD1 TRBJ1-5 TRBV19 TGTGCCAGTAGTATAGGTGGGACAGTAGATCAGCCCCAGCATTTT CASSIGGTVDQPQHF
once . TRBJ2-6 TRBV5-6 TGTGCCAGCAGCTTGTTTGCGGGCCCCTCTGGGGCCAACGTCCTGACTTTC CASSLFAGPSGANVLTF
. TRBD1 TRBJ2-3 TRBV9 TGTGCCAGCAGCGTAGGTTTGGACAGGCCAAGCACAGATACGCAGTATTTT CASSVGLDRPSTDTQYF
. . TRBJ2-7 TRBV7-2 TGTGCCAGCAGCTTAGTCGCGGCAGCCACCTACGAGCAGTACTTC CASSLVAAATYEQYF
. TRBD2 TRBJ2-7 TRBV5-1 TGCGCCAGCAGCTCCCTAGCGGGAGGTACCTACGAGCAGTACTTC CASSSLAGGTYEQYF
. TRBD1 TRBJ1-5 TRBV29-1 TGCAGCGTTGCTCAGGGGGATTCTCAGCCCCAGCATTTT CSVAQGDSQPQHF
few . TRBJ1-5 TRBV19 TGTGCCAGTAGTATGGGGGGGAACCCTCAGCCCCAGCATTTT CASSMGGNPQPQHF
. . TRBJ2-1 TRBV28 TGTGCCAGCAGTTTGGTCTTTACATCCTACAATGAGCAGTTCTTC CASSLVFTSYNEQFF
. TRBD2 TRBJ2-3 TRBV30 TGTGCCTGGAGTTCTCGGGAGGAGATGACAGATACGCAGTATTTT CAWSSREEMTDTQYF
. TRBD1 TRBJ2-1 TRBV19 TGTGCCAGTAGTGGCAGGGGGCACAATGAGCAGTTCTTC CASSGRGHNEQFF
once TRBD1 TRBJ1-3 TRBV19 TGTGCCAGTAGTATGCGACAGGGGACGTTTTACAGCGGCATATATTTT CASSMRQGTFYSGIYF
. TRBD2 TRBJ2-7 TRBV2 TGTGCCAGCAAGAGGGAGGGCGTCATCTACGAGCAGTACTTC CASKREGVIYEQYF
. TRBD2 TRBJ2-7 TRBV5-1 TGCGCCAGCAGCTTTGGGCTAGCGGGACCGTACTTC CASSFGLAGPYF
. . TRBJ1-5 TRBV5-1 TGCGCCAGCAGCTTGGCCCCCGGGACATCCGATCAGCCCCAGCATTTT CASSLAPGTSDQPQHF
once TRBD1 TRBJ1-2 TRBV5-4 TGTGCCAGCAGCTTCGACAGGGTCTATGGCTACACCTTC CASSFDRVYGYTF
few TRBD2 TRBJ2-2 TRBV7-3 TGTGCCAGCAGCTCACTAGCGGGAGAATTAACCGGGGAGCTGTTTTTT CASSSLAGELTGELFF
. TRBD2 TRBJ2-3 TRBV13 TGTGCCAGCAGCTTAGGTCCAGCGGGGGTTAGCACAGATACGCAGTATTTT CASSLGPAGVSTDTQYF
. TRBD2 TRBJ2-3 TRBV7-9 TGTGCCAGCAGCTTAGCGGGAGGGCCAGAAGATACGCAGTATTTT CASSLAGGPEDTQYF
. TRBD2 TRBJ2-2 TRBV11-2 TGTGCCAGCAGCTTTGGCGGGAGGGCCATGGGGGAGCTGTTTTTT CASSFGGRAMGELFF
. TRBD2 TRBJ2-7 TRBV30 TGTGCCTGGAGAGGCGGGGGGAGCTCCTACGAGCAGTACTTC CAWRGGGSSYEQYF
. . TRBJ1-1 TRBV6-5 TGTGCCAGCACCCGGAACACTGAAGCTTTCTTT CASTRNTEAFF
. . TRBJ2-3 TRBV18 TGTGCCAGCTCATCCAGCGGGAGCACAGATACGCAGTATTTT CASSSSGSTDTQYF
. . TRBJ1-5 TRBV2 TGTGCCAGCACGGAGCAGAATAGCAATCAGCCCCAGCATTTT CASTEQNSNQPQHF
. TRBD1 TRBJ1-3 TRBV2 TGTGCCAGCAGTGGGACAGGGAACTCTGGAAACACCATATATTTT CASSGTGNSGNTIYF
. TRBD2 TRBJ2-2 TRBV9 TGTGCCAGCAGCGTAGGACTAGCGGGAACCTCCGGGGAGCTGTTTTTT CASSVGLAGTSGELFF
. . TRBJ2-1 TRBV5-1 TGCGCCAGCAGCTTGGAAGGAGGGGATTACAATGAGCAGTTCTTC CASSLEGGDYNEQFF
. . TRBJ1-1 TRBV10-1 TGCGCCAGCAGTGATGGAGGGGTCGCTGAAGCTTTCTTT CASSDGGVAEAFF
. . TRBJ1-3 TRBV12-2 TGTGCAAGTCGCCCGGACAGGGGTTGTGGAAACACCATATATTTT CASRPDRGCGNTIYF
. TRBD1 TRBJ2-6 TRBV9 TGTGCCAGCAGCGTAAACAGGGGACAGGGGGGAACTGGGGCCAACGTCCTGACTTTC CASSVNRGQGGTGANVLTF
. . TRBJ2-1 TRBV15 TGTGCCACCAGCACGCGTACGACTGGGAATGAGCAGTTCTTC CATSTRTTGNEQFF
once TRBD2 TRBJ2-7 TRBV10-3 TGTGCCATCAGTGAGTCAACTAGCGGGAGCCCTACCTACGAGCAGTACTTC CAISESTSGSPTYEQYF
. . TRBJ1-5 TRBV18 TGTGCCAGCTCACCCGATCGGAATCAGCCCCAGCATTTT CASSPDRNQPQHF
. TRBD1 TRBJ1-2 TRBV7-9 TGTGCCAGCAGCTGGACAGGGAGCTCTGGCTACACCTTC CASSWTGSSGYTF
. TRBD1 TRBJ1-4 TRBV5-8 TGTGCCAGCAGCTTTGGACAGGCTCTTTCCGGAGAAAAACTGTTTTTT CASSFGQALSGEKLFF
. TRBD1 TRBJ2-7 TRBV9 TGTGCCAGCAGCCCCCTTCGCGGGACAGGGGAGTACGAGCAGTACTTC CASSPLRGTGEYEQYF
once . TRBJ2-1 TRBV7-6 TGTGCCAGCAGCCTCAACAGTTACAATGAGCAGTTCTTC CASSLNSYNEQFF
. TRBD1 TRBJ1-3 TRBV6-1 TGTGCCAGCAGTCGGACAGGGCCTGGAAACACCATATATTTT CASSRTGPGNTIYF
. . TRBJ1-2 TRBV29-1 TGCAGCGTTGAAGACAGGTTTTATGGCTACACCTTC CSVEDRFYGYTF
. TRBD1 TRBJ2-3 TRBV7-3 TGTGCCAGCAGCCGATTTACAGGGGAGGATACGCAGTATTTT CASSRFTGEDTQYF
. TRBD1 TRBJ2-3 TRBV5-1 TGCGCCAGCAGCTTCCAGGGGGACAGCCGGGGCACAGATACGCAGTATTTT CASSFQGDSRGTDTQYF
. TRBD2 TRBJ2-7 TRBV5-1 TGCGCCAGCAGCTTGGCAACGGGACTAGCGGCCTACGAGCAGTACTTC CASSLATGLAAYEQYF
. TRBD2 TRBJ2-3 TRBV6-5 TGTGCCAGCAGTTATAGCGGGAGAACAGATACGCAGTATTTT CASSYSGRTDTQYF
once . TRBJ1-4 TRBV7-2 TGTGCCAGCAGAAAGGATAGGGGATTTAATGAAAAACTGTTTTTT CASRKDRGFNEKLFF
. TRBD2 TRBJ2-3 TRBV25-1 TGTGCCAGCAGTGAATTCGTCGCTAGCGGGGCCAGCACAGATACGCAGTATTTT CASSEFVASGASTDTQYF
. TRBD1 TRBJ2-1 TRBV19 TGTGCCAGTAGTGTGGCCGGGACAGTTAACAATGAGCAGTTCTTC CASSVAGTVNNEQFF
. TRBD2 TRBJ2-7 TRBV19 TGTGCCAGTAGTATTGAACTTCCGGGACTAGCGGGACGGGGCGAGCAGTACTTC CASSIELPGLAGRGEQYF